Each of the 28 T cell receptor beta chains below was sequenced from the same sample in a study of identical twins. In TCRdb, the 5' RACE reads were re-called with MiXCR into one record per CDR3 protein. This sample has hundreds of thousands of distinct CDR3 sequences, with 8.5% to 9.5% found just once. The same data also went into a second study, on yellow fever vaccine responses in identical twins.

The sequenced sample consisted of PBMCs. Every receptor here comes from a woman in her late teens or twenties in good health.

This clonotype has at least ten counts. The gene calls are TRBV20-1 and TRBJ2-7; TRBD1 aligns across 8 bases. The length of the CDR3 is 16 residues. The trim removed 0 bases at V and 0 bases at J, leaving 7 bases unmatched. The germline V gene has CDR1 DFQATT and CDR2 SNEGSKA (reference sequence). The CDR3 protein is CSARDPQGQGSYEQYF. In DNA, the CDR3 is TGCAGTGCTAGAGACCCCCAAGGACAGGGCTCCTACGAGCAGTACTTC.

This clonotype was counted only a few times. The J gene is TRBJ2-4, the V gene TRBV11-2, with a tentative D call TRBD1 (5 bases). Germline values: CDR1 SGHAT, CDR2 FQNNGV. The CDR3 has 17 amino acids. Trimming took 5 bases from V and 0 from J, leaving 17 bases between them. This chain's CDR3 is CASSTLRESVAKNIQYF. As DNA, the CDR3 is TGTGCCAGCAGCACCCTCAGGGAAAGCGTAGCCAAAAACATTCAGTACTTC.

This clonotype was found many times. This chain joins TRBV12-3 or TRBV12-4 and TRBJ2-7; D not resolved. This CDR3 comprises 14 residues. V gave up 2 bases and J gave up 7 bases, with 15 bases separating them. CDR3: CASSLYSAHVEQYF. For the CDR3, the DNA is TGTGCCAGCAGTTTATACTCCGCACACGTGGAGCAGTACTTC.

The rearrangement uses TRBV9 and TRBJ2-2; D not certain. Deletions cut 2 bases from V and 3 bases from J, with 5 bases between. The CDR3 is 13 amino acids. Germline V gene data show CDR1 as SGDLS and CDR2 as YYNGEE. The CDR3 DNA is TGTGCCAGCAGCGTGCAATACACCGGGGAGCTGTTTTTT. This translates into CASSVQYTGELFF.

V and J are TRBV20-1 and TRBJ2-7, with TRBD1 identical over 9 bases. The V and J ends lost 1 base and 4 bases, in that order; junction bases with no gene match: 5. The CDR3 has 14 amino acids. Per the germline V gene, CDR1 is DFQATT and CDR2 is SNEGSKA (reference sequence). CDR3 nucleotides: TGCAGTGCTAGAGCTGGACAGGGGTGGTACGAGCAGTACTTC. Protein product: CSARAGQGWYEQYF.

This clonotype appeared a few times. CDR3 nucleotides: TGTGCCAGCAGTTTTTCGCGGGGGGGACGGGAGCAGTTCTTC. Protein sequence: CASSFSRGGREQFF. The chain links TRBV27 to TRBJ2-1; 9 nucleotides align to TRBD2. The CDR3 length is 14 residues. Losses at the gene ends were 3 bases for V and 10 bases for J; bases not matched to a gene: 7. CDR1 is MNHEY, CDR2 SMNVEV, per germline (reference sequence).

This clonotype occurred a few times. This chain connects TRBV29-1 to TRBJ1-1; no firm D call. Between the trimmed V and J ends, which lost 4 bases and 4 bases, there was a span of 7 bases. The CDR3 covers 11 residues. CDR1 and CDR2 from the germline V gene are SQVTM and ANQGSEA. The CDR3 sequence is CSVVSGTEAFF. The CDR3 coding sequence is TGCAGCGTTGTAAGTGGCACTGAAGCTTTCTTT.

The CDR3 protein is CSAREGTGGGTQYF. The CDR3 DNA reads TGCAGTGCTAGAGAGGGGACAGGGGGCGGTACGCAGTATTTT. The V and J genes are TRBV20-1 and TRBJ2-3; TRBD1 matches at 12 bases. Germline V gene lookup returns CDR1 DFQATT and CDR2 SNEGSKA (reference sequence). V gave up 0 bases and J gave up 8 bases; unmatched junction bases: 3. The CDR3 spans 14 residues.

The chain employs TRBV4-2 and TRBJ2-5; D is unclear. The CDR3 loop spans 14 amino acids. V was pared by 2 bases and J by 2 bases, with 9 bases between. Germline assignment: CDR1 LGHNA and CDR2 YNFKEQ. CDR3 sequence: CASSQSGQQETQYF. Written as DNA, the CDR3 is TGTGCCAGCAGCCAATCTGGTCAGCAAGAGACCCAGTACTTC.

This clonotype was seen repeatedly, ten times or more. This chain connects TRBV29-1 to TRBJ2-1; D gene uncertain. The CDR3 is made up of 10 amino acids. CDR1 SQVTM and CDR2 ANQGSEA come from the germline V gene. With 4 bases removed from V and 8 bases from J, the gap between germline ends came to 6 bases. The CDR3 region has the DNA TGCAGCGTTGGAAGCGATGAGCAGTTCTTC. Residues: CSVGSDEQFF.

This sequence joins TRBV5-1 and TRBJ2-5; TRBD2 matches 12 bases. The trim removed 2 bases at V and 1 base at J, leaving 6 bases unmatched. The CDR3 loop spans 17 amino acids. Germline-derived CDR1 and CDR2 are SGHRS and YFSETQ. The CDR3 spells CASSFTSGGSRQETQYF. DNA for the CDR3: TGCGCCAGCAGCTTCACTAGCGGGGGGAGCCGCCAAGAGACCCAGTACTTC.

The rearrangement joins TRBV3-1 to TRBJ2-7, with a possible D match to TRBD2 (5 bases). Deletions cut 2 bases from V and 7 bases from J, with 15 bases between. Germline V gene data show CDR1 as LGHDT and CDR2 as YNNKEL (reference sequence). This CDR3 region has 14 residues. The CDR3 loop reads CASSQLVTSGEQYF. CDR3 sequence (DNA): TGTGCCAGCAGCCAACTTGTCACCTCGGGGGAGCAGTACTTC.

This clonotype was counted ten times or more. The V gene is TRBV6-5, the J gene TRBJ2-1, with TRBD2 matching 8 bases. The CDR3 is made up of 15 amino acids. The J segment lost 5 bases and the V segment lost 4 bases, leaving 7 bases of the junction unmatched. From germline, CDR1 is MNHEY and CDR2 SVGAGI. Here the CDR3 DNA reads TGTGCCAGCAGTTCCACTAGCGGAGGGGACAATGAGCAGTTCTTC. This translates into CASSSTSGGDNEQFF.

The genes are TRBV10-2 and TRBJ2-7; 12 bases are shared with TRBD2. Germline loops: CDR1 WSHSY, CDR2 SAAADI. The J segment lost 0 bases and the V segment lost 5 bases, leaving 8 bases of the junction unmatched. The CDR3 is made up of 17 amino acids. CDR3 in amino acids: CASSPLAGGRSSYEQYF. In DNA form, the CDR3 reads TGCGCCAGCAGTCCACTAGCGGGAGGTAGGAGCTCCTACGAGCAGTACTTC.

This clonotype was seen only a few times. The chain recombines TRBV11-2 with TRBJ2-1; 8 bases agree with TRBD2. Unmatched junction bases numbered 3, after V lost 5 bases and J lost 3 bases. Germline lookup yields CDR1 SGHAT and CDR2 FQNNGV. The length of the CDR3 is 14 residues. CDR3 sequence reads: CASSTRGGYNEQFF. CDR3 sequence (DNA): TGTGCCAGCAGCACTCGGGGGGGCTACAATGAGCAGTTCTTC.

In its sample, this clonotype was seen a few times. The J gene is TRBJ2-1, the V gene TRBV3-1; D gene uncertain. The ends were cut back, 4 bases at V and 2 bases at J, with 15 bases in the middle. The CDR3 is 16 residues long. In germline, CDR1 is LGHDT, CDR2 YNNKEL (reference sequence). CDR3 in amino acids: CASSLGQSLAYNEQFF. The CDR3 nucleotides are TGTGCCAGCAGCCTCGGTCAATCACTCGCCTACAATGAGCAGTTCTTC.

This clonotype was counted ten times or more. The chain uses TRBV5-1 and TRBJ2-5, with 10 bases lining up with TRBD2. The CDR3 totals 16 residues. Trimming removed 4 bases from V and 1 base from J; junction bases left unmatched: 7. Germline lookup yields CDR1 SGHRS and CDR2 YFSETQ. The CDR3 DNA follows: TGCGCCAGCAGCCGGACTAGCGGATCCGTCCAAGAGACCCAGTACTTC. It yields the protein CASSRTSGSVQETQYF.

In its sample, this clonotype was seen a few times. The rearrangement joins TRBV3-1 to TRBJ2-5; 9 nucleotides match TRBD2. V lost 1 base to trimming and J lost 5 bases; unmatched junction nucleotides: 5. The CDR3 loop spans 15 amino acids. Germline CDR1 and CDR2: LGHDT and YNNKEL (reference sequence). CDR3 region: CASSQVAGARETQYF. DNA for the CDR3: TGTGCCAGCAGCCAAGTAGCGGGGGCCCGGGAGACCCAGTACTTC.

The chain employs TRBV30 and TRBJ2-7, with a tentative D call TRBD1 (5 bases). Germline CDR1 is GTSNPN and CDR2 is SVGIG (reference sequence). The CDR3 consists of 13 residues. With 0 bases removed from V and 7 bases from J, the gap between germline ends came to 13 bases. CDR3 coding DNA: TGTGCCTGGAGTGTAATGAGCCAGGGTGAGCAGTACTTC. Translated, it gives CAWSVMSQGEQYF.

This chain's CDR3 is CASSYLAGARDTQYF. The CDR3 bases are TGTGCCAGCAGTTACCTAGCGGGGGCAAGAGATACGCAGTATTTT. V usage is TRBV6-5 and J usage is TRBJ2-3, with 10 positions matching TRBD2. The CDR3 runs to 15 residues. V trimming: 2 bases; J trimming: 5 bases; junction bases outside the gene matches: 4. Germline V gives CDR1 MNHEY, CDR2 SVGAGI.

This clonotype was found many times. This sequence joins TRBV5-1 and TRBJ1-1, with no clear D. This CDR3 has 17 amino acids. Germline CDR1 SGHRS, CDR2 YFSETQ. The germline V and J ends were trimmed by 0 bases and 4 bases, with 19 bases remaining between them. The CDR3 DNA reads TGCGCCAGCAGCTTGGGGTTTTCAGTAGGGTATGGCACTGAAGCTTTCTTT. This encodes CASSLGFSVGYGTEAFF.

This clonotype was observed a handful of times. The rearrangement links TRBV3-1 to TRBJ2-2; 9 nucleotides agree with TRBD2. The germline V gene encodes CDR1 LGHDT and CDR2 YNNKEL (reference sequence). J gave up 1 base and V 4 bases, and 10 bases lay outside the gene matches. The CDR3 spans 18 residues. The CDR3 loop is CASSRASGALRNTGELFF. DNA of the CDR3: TGTGCCAGCAGCCGAGCTAGCGGGGCCCTTAGGAACACCGGGGAGCTGTTTTTT.

As for this clonotype: A much larger clone lies a single base off, so this may be a read error. The V gene is TRBV20-1, the J gene TRBJ2-5; D gene ambiguous. Germline CDR1 DFQATT, CDR2 SNEGSKA (reference sequence). CDR3 length: 11 residues. CDR3 sequence reads: CGGGSLETQYF. In DNA form, the CDR3 reads TGCGGTGGTGGCAGTCTGGAGACCCAGTACTTC.

CDR3 loop: CASSPEEGAGTEAFF. CDR3 DNA: TGTGCCAGCAGCCCCGAGGAGGGGGCGGGCACTGAAGCTTTCTTT. The genes are TRBV5-5 and TRBJ1-1, with 7 bases lining up with TRBD1. The CDR3 has 15 residues. V gave up 4 bases and J gave up 4 bases; unmatched junction bases: 10. From germline, CDR1 is SGHKS and CDR2 YYEKEE (reference sequence).

The chain employs TRBV20-1 and TRBJ1-4, with D possibly matching TRBD1 (5 bases). Germline CDR1 is DFQATT and CDR2 is SNEGSKA (reference sequence). Trimming pared 1 base from V and 7 bases from J, leaving 7 bases between. There are 12 residues in the CDR3. CDR3 loop: CSARVQGEKLFF. CDR3 in DNA: TGCAGTGCTAGAGTTCAGGGTGAAAAACTGTTTTTT.

This clonotype was picked up a small number of times. CDR3 coding DNA: TGTGCCAGCACCACTGGGGCTCCCCGGACAGATACGCAGTATTTT. Translation gives CASTTGAPRTDTQYF. This chain connects TRBV7-8 to TRBJ2-3; D might be TRBD1 (5 bases). The CDR3 totals 15 residues. V dropped 7 bases and J dropped 3 bases, with 17 bases sitting between them. Germline CDR1 and CDR2: SGHVS and FQNEAQ.

This chain joins TRBV20-1 and TRBJ2-2; TRBD2 aligns across 12 bases. The CDR3 consists of 16 residues. V lost 1 base to trimming and J lost 7 bases; unmatched junction nucleotides: 7. CDR1 is DFQATT, CDR2 SNEGSKA, per germline (reference sequence). As DNA, the CDR3 is TGCAGTGCTAGAGTATCCGGGACTAGCGGGCGCGGGGAGCTGTTTTTT. Translation: CSARVSGTSGRGELFF.

V is TRBV7-2 and J is TRBJ2-1; no reliable D call. Trimming shortened V by 0 bases and J by 2 bases, and 8 bases separated the two germline ends. CDR1 is SGHTA, CDR2 FQGNSA, per germline. The length of the CDR3 is 15 residues. CDR3 DNA: TGTGCCAGCAGCTTAGCCCCGAACCCCTACAATGAGCAGTTCTTC. Its translation is CASSLAPNPYNEQFF.